This TCR beta chain was observed in a study of Graves' ophthalmopathy and Graves' hyperthyroidism. CAS ≥3, NOSPECS ≥4, moderate-to-severe activity and duration under 3 months marked donors with ophthalmopathy. PBMCs had their origin in fresh peripheral blood (around 10 ml). This clonotype appeared a few times. Its specificity is not known. Investigators amplified TCR beta CDR3 regions from RNA transcripts. The library came from an HTBI-primed first-round RT-PCR and a second-round multiplex PCR. TCRdb re-derived calls from the multiplex PCR reads in MiXCR, one entry per CDR3 protein. Of about 740,000 distinct CDR3 sequences detected, around 40% appear once; the ten largest clones hold approximately 46%. V dropped 5 bases and J dropped 8 bases, with 21 bases sitting between them. Germline CDR1 and CDR2: DFQATT and SNEGSKA (reference sequence). This CDR3 is 15 amino acids long. Overall study results and limits: For predicting ophthalmopathy progression, the model had more than 60% sensitivity and approximately 77% specificity.

The chain joins TRBV20-1 to TRBJ1-4; D might be TRBD1 (6 bases). The receptor was derived from an adult man with Graves' ophthalmopathy. Material: peripheral blood. This CDR3 reads CSAPRPTGGQEKLFF. Here the CDR3 DNA reads TGCAGTGCTCCCCGACCGACGGGAGGACAGGAAAAACTGTTTTTT.